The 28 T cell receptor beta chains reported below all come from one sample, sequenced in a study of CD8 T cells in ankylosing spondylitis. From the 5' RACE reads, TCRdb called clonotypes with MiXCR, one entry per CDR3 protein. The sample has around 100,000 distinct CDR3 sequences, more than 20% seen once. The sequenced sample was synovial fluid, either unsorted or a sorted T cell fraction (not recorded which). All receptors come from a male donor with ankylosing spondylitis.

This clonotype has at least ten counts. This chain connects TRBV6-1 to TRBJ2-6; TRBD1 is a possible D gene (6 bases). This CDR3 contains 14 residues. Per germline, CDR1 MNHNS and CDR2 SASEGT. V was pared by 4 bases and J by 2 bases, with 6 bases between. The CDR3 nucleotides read TGTGCCAGCAGTGGGGGGCCTGGGGCCAACGTCCTGACTTTC. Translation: CASSGGPGANVLTF.

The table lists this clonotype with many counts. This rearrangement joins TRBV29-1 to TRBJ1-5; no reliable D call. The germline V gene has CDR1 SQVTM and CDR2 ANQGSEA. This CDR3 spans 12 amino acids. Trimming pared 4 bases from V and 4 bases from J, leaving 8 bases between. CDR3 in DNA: TGCAGCGTTGTAATTGGGAATCAGCCCCAGCATTTT. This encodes CSVVIGNQPQHF.

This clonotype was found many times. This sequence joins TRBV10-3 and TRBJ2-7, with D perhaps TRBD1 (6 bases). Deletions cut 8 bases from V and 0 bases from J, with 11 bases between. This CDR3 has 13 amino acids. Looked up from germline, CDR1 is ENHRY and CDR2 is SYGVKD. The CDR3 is CAIEDSRSYEQYF. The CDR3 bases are TGTGCCATCGAGGACAGCCGCTCCTACGAGCAGTACTTC.

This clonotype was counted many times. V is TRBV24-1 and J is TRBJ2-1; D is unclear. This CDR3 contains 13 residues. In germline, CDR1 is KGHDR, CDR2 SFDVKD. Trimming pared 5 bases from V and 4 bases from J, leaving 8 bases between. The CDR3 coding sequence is TGTGCCACCAGTGCCCCCACTTACAATGAGCAGTTCTTC. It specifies CATSAPTYNEQFF.

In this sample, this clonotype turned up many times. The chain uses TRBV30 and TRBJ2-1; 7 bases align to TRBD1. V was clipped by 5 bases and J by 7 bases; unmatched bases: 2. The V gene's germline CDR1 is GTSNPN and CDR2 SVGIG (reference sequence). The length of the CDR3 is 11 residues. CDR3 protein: CAWGRGNEQFF. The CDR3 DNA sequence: TGTGCCTGGGGCAGGGGGAATGAGCAGTTCTTC. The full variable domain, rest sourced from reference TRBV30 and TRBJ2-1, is SQTIHQWPATLVQPVGSPLSLECTVEGTSNPNLYWYRQAAGRGLQLLFYSVGIGQISSEVPQNLSASRPQDRQFILSSKKLLLSDSGFYLCAWGRGNEQFFGPGTRLTVL.

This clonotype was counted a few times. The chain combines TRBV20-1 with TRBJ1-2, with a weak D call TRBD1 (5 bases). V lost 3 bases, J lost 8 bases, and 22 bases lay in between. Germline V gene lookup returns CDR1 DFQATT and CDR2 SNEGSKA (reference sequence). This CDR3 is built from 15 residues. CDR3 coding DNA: TGCAGTGCTAGTTTAGACACATTGGGACTATGGGGCTACACCTTC. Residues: CSASLDTLGLWGYTF.

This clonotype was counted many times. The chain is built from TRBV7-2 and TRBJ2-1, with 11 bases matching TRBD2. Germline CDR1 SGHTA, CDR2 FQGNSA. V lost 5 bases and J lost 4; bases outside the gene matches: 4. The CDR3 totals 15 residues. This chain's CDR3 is CASSPGLAGYNEQFF. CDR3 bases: TGTGCCAGCAGCCCCGGACTAGCGGGTTACAATGAGCAGTTCTTC.

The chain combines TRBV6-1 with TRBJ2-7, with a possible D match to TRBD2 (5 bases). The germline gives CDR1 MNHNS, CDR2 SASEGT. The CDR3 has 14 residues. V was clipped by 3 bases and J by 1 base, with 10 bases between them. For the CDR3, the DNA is TGTGCCAGCAGTGACCTAGCCGGGTCCTACGAGCAGTACGTC. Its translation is CASSDLAGSYEQYV.

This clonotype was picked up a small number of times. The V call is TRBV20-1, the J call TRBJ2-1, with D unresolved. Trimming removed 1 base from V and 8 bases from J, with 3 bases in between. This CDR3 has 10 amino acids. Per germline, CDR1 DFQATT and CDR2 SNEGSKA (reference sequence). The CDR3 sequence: CSARGYEQFF. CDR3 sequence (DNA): TGCAGTGCTAGAGGGTATGAGCAGTTCTTC.

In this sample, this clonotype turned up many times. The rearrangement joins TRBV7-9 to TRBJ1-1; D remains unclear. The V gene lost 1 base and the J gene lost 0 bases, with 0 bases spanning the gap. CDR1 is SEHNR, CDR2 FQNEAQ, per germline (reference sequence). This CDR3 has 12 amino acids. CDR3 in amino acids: CASSLVNTEAFF. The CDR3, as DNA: TGTGCCAGCAGCTTAGTGAACACTGAAGCTTTCTTT.

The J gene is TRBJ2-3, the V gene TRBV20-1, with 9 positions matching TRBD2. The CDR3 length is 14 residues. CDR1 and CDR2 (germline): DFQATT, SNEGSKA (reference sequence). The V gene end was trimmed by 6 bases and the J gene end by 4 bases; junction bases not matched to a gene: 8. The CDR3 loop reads CSASIAGAADTQYF. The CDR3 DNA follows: TGCAGTGCATCAATAGCGGGAGCGGCAGATACGCAGTATTTT.

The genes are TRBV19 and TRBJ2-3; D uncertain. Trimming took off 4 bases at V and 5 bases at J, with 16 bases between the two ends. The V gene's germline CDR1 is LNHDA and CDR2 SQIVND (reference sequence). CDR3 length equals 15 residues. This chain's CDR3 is CASSTGPLREDTQYF. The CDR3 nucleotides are TGTGCCAGTAGTACTGGTCCTCTAAGGGAAGATACGCAGTATTTT.

The CDR3 region has the DNA TGCGCCAGCAGCTTGGGGACGCCTGATCTCTCCTACGAGCAGTACTTC. It translates to CASSLGTPDLSYEQYF. V and J are TRBV5-1 and TRBJ2-7, with D unclear. V lost 0 bases, J lost 0 bases, and 13 bases lay in between. This CDR3 has 16 amino acids. Germline V lookup: CDR1 SGHRS, CDR2 YFSETQ.

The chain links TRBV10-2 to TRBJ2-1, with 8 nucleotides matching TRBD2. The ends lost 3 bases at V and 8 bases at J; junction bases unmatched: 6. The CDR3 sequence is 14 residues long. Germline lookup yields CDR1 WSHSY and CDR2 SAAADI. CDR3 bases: TGCGCCAGCAGTGACCTCGAGCGGGAGTATGAGCAGTTCTTC. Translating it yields CASSDLEREYEQFF.

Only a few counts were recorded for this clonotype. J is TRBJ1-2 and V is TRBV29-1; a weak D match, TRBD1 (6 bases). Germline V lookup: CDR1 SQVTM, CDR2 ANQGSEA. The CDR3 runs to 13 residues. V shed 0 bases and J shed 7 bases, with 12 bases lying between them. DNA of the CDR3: TGCAGCGTTGAAGATGTCAGAGGGGGTGGCTACACCTTC. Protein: CSVEDVRGGGYTF.

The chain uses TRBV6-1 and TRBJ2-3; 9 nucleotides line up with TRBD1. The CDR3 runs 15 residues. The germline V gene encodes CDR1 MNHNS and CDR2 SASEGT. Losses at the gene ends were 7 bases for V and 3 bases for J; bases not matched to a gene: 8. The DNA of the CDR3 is TGTGCCAGCAAATTCGACAGGGGGGGGACAGATACGCAGTATTTT. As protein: CASKFDRGGTDTQYF.

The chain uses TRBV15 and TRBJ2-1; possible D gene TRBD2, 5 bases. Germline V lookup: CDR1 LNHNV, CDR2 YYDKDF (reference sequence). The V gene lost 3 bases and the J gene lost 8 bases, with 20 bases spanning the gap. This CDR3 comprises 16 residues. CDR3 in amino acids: CATSRARGSGGDEQFF. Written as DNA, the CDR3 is TGTGCCACCAGCAGGGCCCGAGGGTCTGGTGGGGATGAGCAGTTCTTC.

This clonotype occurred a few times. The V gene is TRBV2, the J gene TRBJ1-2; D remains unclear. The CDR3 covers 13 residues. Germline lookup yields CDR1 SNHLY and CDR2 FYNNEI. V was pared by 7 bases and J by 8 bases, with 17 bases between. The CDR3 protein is CASTRSDTGGYTF. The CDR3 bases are TGTGCCAGCACCAGATCCGATACGGGCGGCTACACCTTC.

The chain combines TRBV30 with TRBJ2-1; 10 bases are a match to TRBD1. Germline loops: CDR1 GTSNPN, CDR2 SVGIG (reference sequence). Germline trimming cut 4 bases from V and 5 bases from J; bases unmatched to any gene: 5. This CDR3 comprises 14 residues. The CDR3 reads CAWKGDRGNNEQFF. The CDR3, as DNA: TGTGCCTGGAAGGGGGACAGGGGCAACAATGAGCAGTTCTTC.

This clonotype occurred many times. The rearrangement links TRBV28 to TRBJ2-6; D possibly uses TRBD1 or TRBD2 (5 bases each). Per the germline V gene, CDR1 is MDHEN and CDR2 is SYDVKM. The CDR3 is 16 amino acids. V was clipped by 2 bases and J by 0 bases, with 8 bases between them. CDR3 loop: CASSLAGTSGANVLTF. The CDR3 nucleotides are TGTGCCAGCAGTTTAGCAGGGACCTCTGGGGCCAACGTCCTGACTTTC.

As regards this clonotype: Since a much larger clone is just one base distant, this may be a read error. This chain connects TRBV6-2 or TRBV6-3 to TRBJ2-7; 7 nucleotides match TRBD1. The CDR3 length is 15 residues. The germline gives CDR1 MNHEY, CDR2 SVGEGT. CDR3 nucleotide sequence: TGTTCCAGCAGAGACCTGGACAGGTCCTCCTACGAGCAGTACTTC. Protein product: CSSRDLDRSSYEQYF.

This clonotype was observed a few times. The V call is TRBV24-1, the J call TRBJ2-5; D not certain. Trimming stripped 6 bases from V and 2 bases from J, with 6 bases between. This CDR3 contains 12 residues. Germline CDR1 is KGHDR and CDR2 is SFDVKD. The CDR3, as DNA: TGTGCCACCAGTCTGGGGCAAGAGACCCAGTACTTC. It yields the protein CATSLGQETQYF.

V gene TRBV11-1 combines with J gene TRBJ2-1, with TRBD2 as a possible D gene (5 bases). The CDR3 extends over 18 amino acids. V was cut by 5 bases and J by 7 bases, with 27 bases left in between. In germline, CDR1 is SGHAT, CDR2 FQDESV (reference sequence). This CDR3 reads CASSPRWGRARGSNEQFF. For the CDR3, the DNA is TGTGCCAGCAGCCCTCGGTGGGGTAGGGCTCGCGGGTCAAATGAGCAGTTCTTC.

In DNA, the CDR3 is TGCGCCAGCAGTCGGGGCACCGACTACTCTGGGGCCAACGTCCTGACTTTC. Translated: CASSRGTDYSGANVLTF. J is TRBJ2-6 and V is TRBV5-1; D could derive from TRBD1 or TRBD2 (5 bases each). The CDR3 is made up of 17 amino acids. The germline V and J ends were trimmed by 5 bases and 0 bases, with 15 bases remaining between them. Germline V gene sequence: CDR1 SGHRS, CDR2 YFSETQ.

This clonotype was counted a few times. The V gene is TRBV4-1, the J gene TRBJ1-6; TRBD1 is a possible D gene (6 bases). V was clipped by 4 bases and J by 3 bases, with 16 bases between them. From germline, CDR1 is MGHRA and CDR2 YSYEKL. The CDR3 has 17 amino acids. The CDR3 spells CASSPSLQGSYNSPLHF. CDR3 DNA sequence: TGCGCCAGCAGCCCTAGCCTACAGGGAAGCTATAATTCACCCCTCCACTTT.

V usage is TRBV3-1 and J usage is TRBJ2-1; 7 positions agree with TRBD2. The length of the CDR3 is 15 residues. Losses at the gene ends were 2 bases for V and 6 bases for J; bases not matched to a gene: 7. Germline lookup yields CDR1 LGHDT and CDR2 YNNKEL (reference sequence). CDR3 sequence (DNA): TGTGCCAGCAGCCAATGGGGGAGGGCCTCCAATGAGCAGTTCTTC. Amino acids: CASSQWGRASNEQFF.

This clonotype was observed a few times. The CDR3 DNA follows: TGCGCCAGCAGCCAAGATTGGAGGGCCGGGGGTTTAACTAACTATGGCTACACCTTC. This codes for CASSQDWRAGGLTNYGYTF. The V and J genes are TRBV4-1 and TRBJ1-2; TRBD1 might be the D (5 bases). The CDR3 is 19 amino acids. Germline-derived CDR1 and CDR2 are MGHRA and YSYEKL. The V and J ends lost 0 bases and 0 bases respectively, with 20 bases between them.

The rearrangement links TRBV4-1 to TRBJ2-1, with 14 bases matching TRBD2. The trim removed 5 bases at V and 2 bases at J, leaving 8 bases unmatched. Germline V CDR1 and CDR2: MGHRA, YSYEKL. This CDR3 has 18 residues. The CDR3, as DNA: TGCGCCAGCAGCTTTGGACTAGCGGGAGGTGTGACCTACAATGAGCAGTTCTTC. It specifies CASSFGLAGGVTYNEQFF.